The rows below give T cell receptor beta chains drawn from one sample of a study of T cells in Graves' hyperthyroidism and ophthalmopathy. TCRdb re-called the multiplex PCR reads with MiXCR, one entry per CDR3 protein. The data hold 350,000 or so distinct CDR3 sequences, with approximately 18% observed a single time. What was sequenced was blood. The receptors originated from a woman aged 40 to 55 with Graves' ophthalmopathy. The CDR3 runs from the conserved cysteine through the conserved F or W. Fields, in order: J gene, clone size, D gene, V gene, CDR3 DNA, CDR3 protein. D genes are given only for firm matches. The size of a clone is reported for some rows only, either as once, few or many, or as a class for expanded clones.

J gene: TRBJ2-6; clone size: many; D gene: -; V gene: TRBV6-1; CDR3 DNA: TGTGCCAGCCTAAGCCTGACCGACGTCCTGACTTTC; CDR3 protein: CASLSLTDVLTF
J gene: TRBJ1-5; clone size: many; D gene: TRBD1; V gene: TRBV30; CDR3 DNA: TGTGCCTGGAGCCGCGGACAGGGGCGTCAGCCCCAGCATTTT; CDR3 protein: CAWSRGQGRQPQHF
J gene: TRBJ1-1; clone size: many; D gene: -; V gene: TRBV19; CDR3 DNA: TGTGCCAGTAGTATAAGGTTGGGGGCGAACACTGAAGCTTTCTTT; CDR3 protein: CASSIRLGANTEAFF
J gene: TRBJ1-1; clone size: few; D gene: -; V gene: TRBV6-2/TRBV6-3; CDR3 DNA: TGTGCCAGCAGTGACCATATGGGGACTGAAGCTTTCTTT; CDR3 protein: CASSDHMGTEAFF
J gene: TRBJ1-3; clone size: -; D gene: TRBD1; V gene: TRBV6-5; CDR3 DNA: TGTGCCAGCGTTAGAGGATTAGGGGGCTATGGAAACACCATATATTTT; CDR3 protein: CASVRGLGGYGNTIYF
J gene: TRBJ2-7; clone size: -; D gene: -; V gene: TRBV11-1; CDR3 DNA: TGTGCCAGCACCCTGGACTTAAACTCCTACGAGCAGTACTTC; CDR3 protein: CASTLDLNSYEQYF
J gene: TRBJ2-7; clone size: many; D gene: -; V gene: TRBV2; CDR3 DNA: TGTGCCAGCAGTGAAATGAACAACCCAGGGAATAAGTACTTC; CDR3 protein: CASSEMNNPGNKYF
J gene: TRBJ2-6; clone size: many; D gene: TRBD2; V gene: TRBV28; CDR3 DNA: TGTGCCAGCAACCCGCGCGGACTAGCGGTAACCTCTGGGGCCAACGTCCTGACTTTC; CDR3 protein: CASNPRGLAVTSGANVLTF
J gene: TRBJ2-7; clone size: -; D gene: -; V gene: TRBV28; CDR3 DNA: TGTGCCAGCAGGCAATGGACTCAAGAGCAGTACTTC; CDR3 protein: CASRQWTQEQYF
J gene: TRBJ2-7; clone size: many; D gene: -; V gene: TRBV5-1; CDR3 DNA: TGCGCCAGCAGCAACCCTCCTCCCCGCGAGCAGTACTTC; CDR3 protein: CASSNPPPREQYF
J gene: TRBJ2-7; clone size: many; D gene: TRBD1; V gene: TRBV20-1; CDR3 DNA: TGCAGTGCAATGACAGGGTACGAGCAGTACTTC; CDR3 protein: CSAMTGYEQYF
J gene: TRBJ2-6; clone size: many; D gene: -; V gene: TRBV13; CDR3 DNA: TGTGCCAGCAGCCGAAATGGGGCCAACGTCCTGACTTTC; CDR3 protein: CASSRNGANVLTF
J gene: TRBJ2-5; clone size: many; D gene: TRBD1; V gene: TRBV6-5; CDR3 DNA: TGTGCCAGCAGTTGGGACAGGGGATTCAAAGAGACCCAGTACTTC; CDR3 protein: CASSWDRGFKETQYF
J gene: TRBJ2-5; clone size: many; D gene: -; V gene: TRBV6-2/TRBV6-3; CDR3 DNA: TGTGCCAGCAGCCCTCGCGGTCTTTTGGGGACCCAGTACTTC; CDR3 protein: CASSPRGLLGTQYF
J gene: TRBJ2-7; clone size: many; D gene: -; V gene: TRBV6-2/TRBV6-3; CDR3 DNA: TGTGCCAGCAGTTACATCCCTGCCAGGTGCGAGCAGTACTTC; CDR3 protein: CASSYIPARCEQYF
J gene: TRBJ2-5; clone size: many; D gene: TRBD1; V gene: TRBV12-3/TRBV12-4; CDR3 DNA: TGTGCCAGCAGACATGACAGGGACGGAGAGACCCAGTACTTC; CDR3 protein: CASRHDRDGETQYF
J gene: TRBJ2-7; clone size: few; D gene: -; V gene: TRBV9; CDR3 DNA: TGTGCCAGCAGCCCTCGGGACCACTTCTACGAGCAGTACTTC; CDR3 protein: CASSPRDHFYEQYF
J gene: TRBJ1-1; clone size: many; D gene: -; V gene: TRBV6-2/TRBV6-3; CDR3 DNA: TGTGCCAGCATCAGAGGGGGGCTTTGGAACACTGAAGCTTTCTTT; CDR3 protein: CASIRGGLWNTEAFF
J gene: TRBJ2-7; clone size: -; D gene: -; V gene: TRBV6-1; CDR3 DNA: TGTGCCAGCAGTGAATTAGGGGCGAGGGACGAGCAGTACTTC; CDR3 protein: CASSELGARDEQYF
J gene: TRBJ1-2; clone size: once; D gene: -; V gene: TRBV20-1; CDR3 DNA: TGCAGTGCTGCAGAAGGACGTGGTGGCTACATCTTC; CDR3 protein: CSAAEGRGGYIF
J gene: TRBJ2-7; clone size: many; D gene: TRBD2; V gene: TRBV6-1; CDR3 DNA: TGTGCCAGCAGTGTGGAAGCGGGAGTGGCTAGAGACTTC; CDR3 protein: CASSVEAGVARDF
J gene: TRBJ1-4; clone size: -; D gene: TRBD1; V gene: TRBV4-1; CDR3 DNA: TGCGCCAGCAGCCAAGCGCAGGGACAGCTTGCTGTAGCTAATGAAAAACTGTTTTTT; CDR3 protein: CASSQAQGQLAVANEKLFF
J gene: TRBJ1-5; clone size: many; D gene: TRBD1; V gene: TRBV12-3/TRBV12-4; CDR3 DNA: TGTGCCAGCAAGTGGGGACAGACTAGCAATCAGCCCCAGCATTTT; CDR3 protein: CASKWGQTSNQPQHF
J gene: TRBJ1-1; clone size: many; D gene: -; V gene: TRBV19; CDR3 DNA: TGTGCCAGTAGTATTCGGCTGGCGGGGAGAAGCACTGAAGCTTTCTTT; CDR3 protein: CASSIRLAGRSTEAFF
J gene: TRBJ2-2; clone size: many; D gene: -; V gene: TRBV11-2; CDR3 DNA: TGTGCCAGCAGCTTAGTGGTGGGCACCGGGGAGCTGTTTTTT; CDR3 protein: CASSLVVGTGELFF
J gene: TRBJ2-7; clone size: many; D gene: -; V gene: TRBV20-1; CDR3 DNA: TGCAGTGCTAGCCCCCGTTCGCGTGCCGAGCAGTACTTC; CDR3 protein: CSASPRSRAEQYF
J gene: TRBJ2-5; clone size: many; D gene: -; V gene: TRBV7-8; CDR3 DNA: TGTGCCAGCAGCAACAACAGGGAGGAAGAGACCCAGTACTTC; CDR3 protein: CASSNNREEETQYF
J gene: TRBJ1-1; clone size: many; D gene: -; V gene: TRBV6-1; CDR3 DNA: TGTGCCAGCAGTGAAGCACCCGACAACACTGAAGCTTTCTTT; CDR3 protein: CASSEAPDNTEAFF
J gene: TRBJ2-2; clone size: -; D gene: -; V gene: TRBV12-3/TRBV12-4; CDR3 DNA: TGTGCCAGCACCATTGTCCAGGGGACAACCGGGGAGCTGTTTTTT; CDR3 protein: CASTIVQGTTGELFF
J gene: TRBJ1-2; clone size: many; D gene: -; V gene: TRBV12-3/TRBV12-4; CDR3 DNA: TGTGCCAGCCGCATAAGTACAAGCTATGGCTACACCTTC; CDR3 protein: CASRISTSYGYTF
J gene: TRBJ2-5; clone size: few; D gene: TRBD2; V gene: TRBV7-2; CDR3 DNA: TGTGCCAGCAGCTTCCTCGCGGGAGTTATAGAGACTCAGTACTTC; CDR3 protein: CASSFLAGVIETQYF
J gene: TRBJ1-6; clone size: once; D gene: TRBD1; V gene: TRBV7-3; CDR3 DNA: TGTGCCAGCAGCTTAAAGGGGGCTGGTTCACCCCTCCACTTT; CDR3 protein: CASSLKGAGSPLHF
J gene: TRBJ1-2; clone size: many; D gene: TRBD1; V gene: TRBV30; CDR3 DNA: TGTGCCTGGCTTGGACAGGGGGGTTCCCCCTACACCTTC; CDR3 protein: CAWLGQGGSPYTF
J gene: TRBJ2-7; clone size: -; D gene: TRBD2; V gene: TRBV4-1; CDR3 DNA: TGCGCCAGCAGCCAAAACTGGGTTGGGGGAGGGACCGAGCAGTACTTC; CDR3 protein: CASSQNWVGGGTEQYF
J gene: TRBJ2-5; clone size: many; D gene: -; V gene: TRBV5-1; CDR3 DNA: TGCGCCAGCAGCTCGTCGGGAGACCTCCAAGAGACCCAGTACTTC; CDR3 protein: CASSSSGDLQETQYF
J gene: TRBJ2-7; clone size: many; D gene: TRBD2; V gene: TRBV6-1; CDR3 DNA: TGTGCCAGCAGTGAAGGGACAGCGGGAGTTTACGAGCAGTACTTC; CDR3 protein: CASSEGTAGVYEQYF
J gene: TRBJ1-2; clone size: many; D gene: TRBD1; V gene: TRBV7-9; CDR3 DNA: TGTGCCAGCAACAACGGGACAGGTTCCTATGGCTACACCTTC; CDR3 protein: CASNNGTGSYGYTF
J gene: TRBJ2-5; clone size: many; D gene: TRBD2; V gene: TRBV27; CDR3 DNA: TGTGCCAGCAGTTTGGGCGGGAGCTCAGAGACCCAGTACTTC; CDR3 protein: CASSLGGSSETQYF
J gene: TRBJ2-7; clone size: many; D gene: TRBD2; V gene: TRBV6-5; CDR3 DNA: TGTGCCAGCAGAATAGCGGGAGGGACCTACGAGCAGTACTTC; CDR3 protein: CASRIAGGTYEQYF
J gene: TRBJ1-2; clone size: many; D gene: TRBD1; V gene: TRBV6-4; CDR3 DNA: TGTGCCAGCGGTGAAACGGGACAGGGTTTTGATGGCTACACCTTC; CDR3 protein: CASGETGQGFDGYTF